A single sample gave rise to the 14 T cell receptor beta chains below, sequenced in a study of T cells in women clearing cervical HPV infection. Measured with immunoSEQ multiplex PCR; TCRdb has only the in-frame clones, and not every one. The table counts about 44,000 clones; around 1.3% lies in the top ten. Input material: blood buffy coat. The receptors come from a woman between 18 and 70 years old with a cervical HPV16 infection that either progressed to CIN3+ or cleared (not recorded which).

For this clone: The CDR3 extends 3 residues past the end of the read, so its final part is completed from the germline J gene. The rearrangement links TRBV7-9 to TRBJ2-3; weak D call: TRBD1 (6 bases). The CDR3 has 14 residues. Per the germline V gene, CDR1 is SEHNR and CDR2 is FQNEAQ (reference sequence). The DNA read from the CDR3 is TGTGCCAGCAGCCCTGGGCGGGCAGGGGAGACG. It is translated as CASSPGRAGET. The CDR3 as a whole reads CASSPGRAGETQYF.

Note on this clone: The DNA ends 3 residues before the CDR3 does, and the rest of the CDR3 is filled in from the germline J gene. The rearrangement links TRBV5-1 to TRBJ1-5; 10 nucleotides agree with TRBD1. The germline V gene has CDR1 SGHRS and CDR2 YFSETQ. The junction had 8 bases not matched to a gene; V was cut back by 4 bases and J by 4 bases. The CDR3 loop spans 16 amino acids. CDR3 protein: CASSLGQGGGNQPQHF. The DNA read from the CDR3 is TGCGCCAGCAGCCTAGGACAGGGGGGAGGAAATCAGCCC.

On this clone itself: The sequenced fragment ends 3 residues before the CDR3 boundary, so the rest is inferred from the germline J gene. This sample also contains other DNA sequences that code for the same CDR3. The chain uses TRBV7-3 and TRBJ1-1; 7 nucleotides agree with TRBD1. Germline V lookup: CDR1 SGHTA, CDR2 FQGTGA. This CDR3 spans 14 amino acids. The junction had 8 bases not matched to a gene; V was cut back by 9 bases and J by 1 base. The part of the CDR3 DNA that was read is TGTGCCAGTTCCCTGACAGGGAGGAACACTGAA. Protein sequence: CASSLTGRNTE. The whole CDR3 protein is CASSLTGRNTEAFF.

In regard to this clone: One end of the junction varies from germline; a read error may be responsible. From the germline J gene comes the end of the CDR3, since the read stops 3 residues before it. This chain joins TRBV7-9 and TRBJ2-3, with D hard to call. CDR3 length: 11 residues. In germline, CDR1 is SEHNR, CDR2 FQNEAQ (reference sequence). CDR3 in amino acids: CSSSPQETQYF. Incomplete CDR3 DNA: TGTTCCAGCAGCCCACAAGAGACG. The entire variable domain, with the rest obtained from reference TRBV7-9 and TRBJ2-3, is as follows: DTGVSQNPRHKITKRGQNVTFRCDPISEHNRLYWYRQTLGQGPEFLTYFQNEAQLEKSRLLSDRFSAERPKGSFSTLEIQRTEQGDSAMYLCSSSPQETQYFGPGTRLTVL.

As to this clone: The observed sequence ends 3 residues before the CDR3 terminus, with the missing tail filled in from the germline J gene. V is TRBV20-1 and J is TRBJ2-2; D remains unclear. The CDR3 has 11 residues. The V end lost 0 bases, the J end lost 7 bases, and 3 bases lay between the germline ends. Germline-derived CDR1 and CDR2 are DFQATT and SNEGSKA (reference sequence). CDR3 DNA, as far as it was read: TGCAGTGCTAGAGAACTCGGGGAG. Protein sequence: CSARELGE. In full, the CDR3 reads CSARELGELFF.

On this clone: With the read ending 3 residues before the CDR3 end, the germline J gene is used to fill in that end. The chain links TRBV5-8 to TRBJ1-4; D is perhaps TRBD1 (6 bases). CDR3 length: 14 amino acids. Trimming pared 4 bases from V and 4 bases from J, leaving 11 bases between. Germline V lookup: CDR1 SGHTS, CDR2 YDEGEE. The CDR3 is CASSARQDNEKLFF. Partial CDR3 DNA: TGTGCCAGCAGCGCACGACAGGATAATGAAAAA.

Worth noting for this clone: From the germline J gene comes the end of the CDR3, since the read stops 3 residues before it. This rearrangement joins TRBV20-1 to TRBJ1-2, with D unclear. CDR3 length: 14 amino acids. From germline, CDR1 is DFQATT and CDR2 SNEGSKA (reference sequence). Between the trimmed V and J ends, which lost 5 bases and 5 bases, there was a span of 18 bases. The chain's CDR3 is CSAPIYSPYYGYTF. The CDR3 bases that were read are TGCAGTGCTCCGATTTACAGCCCTTATTATGGC.

The CDR3 here is CARSLSQVGAFF. The CDR3 bases that were read are TGTGCCAGAAGCTTGTCTCAGGTAGGG. The gene calls are TRBV5-3 and TRBJ1-1; D not certain. The CDR3 goes on 3 residues after the read ends, and that part is filled in from the germline J gene. TRBV5-3 falls under the ORF class, with uncertain function. The CDR3 contains 12 residues.

To note about this clone: The CDR3 end lies 3 residues beyond the end of the read and is filled in from the germline J gene. The chain uses TRBV11-1 and TRBJ2-7; 9 nucleotides match TRBD1. Germline-derived CDR1 and CDR2 are SGHAT and FQDESV (reference sequence). This CDR3 is 15 amino acids long. J gave up 6 bases and V 3 bases, and 9 bases lay outside the gene matches. The CDR3 loop reads CASSLYRDREAEQYF. CDR3 DNA (partial): TGTGCCAGCAGCTTGTACCGGGACAGGGAGGCCGAG. The full variable domain, with the rest looked up from reference TRBV11-1 and TRBJ2-7, is EAEVAQSPRYKITEKSQAVAFWCDPISGHATLYWYRQILGQGPELLVQFQDESVVDDSQLPKDRFSAERLKGVDSTLKIQPAELGDSAMYLCASSLYRDREAEQYFGPGTRLTVT.

Details on this clone: The sequenced fragment ends 3 residues before the CDR3 boundary, so the rest is inferred from the germline J gene. V and J are TRBV20-1 and TRBJ2-3, with TRBD2 matching 11 bases. The junction had 10 bases not matched to a gene; V was cut back by 3 bases and J by 2 bases. CDR3 length: 17 amino acids. Germline CDR1 DFQATT, CDR2 SNEGSKA (reference sequence). Partial CDR3 DNA: TGCAGTGCTAGGGATACTAGCGGGGGCCTTATCACAGATACG. This encodes CSARDTSGGLITDT. The whole CDR3 reads CSARDTSGGLITDTQYF.

Concerning this clone: The read ends 3 residues before the CDR3 terminus; that terminus is restored from the germline J gene. The chain combines TRBV19 with TRBJ2-7, with a tentative D call TRBD2 (6 bases). The CDR3 consists of 13 residues. Trimming stripped 7 bases from V and 3 bases from J, with 13 bases between. CDR1 and CDR2 (germline): LNHDA, SQIVND (reference sequence). The CDR3 here is CASKGGSGYEQYF. The CDR3 DNA, read in part, is TGTGCCAGTAAAGGAGGGAGCGGCTACGAG. The entire variable domain, with the rest obtained from reference TRBV19 and TRBJ2-7, is as follows: DGGITQSPKYLFRKEGQNVTLSCEQNLNHDAMYWYRQDPGQGLRLIYYSQIVNDFQKGDIAEGYSVSREKKESFPLTVTSAQKNPTAFYLCASKGGSGYEQYFGPGTRLTVT.

About this clone: Sequencing ends 3 residues short of the CDR3 end; the germline J gene provides the rest. The chain couples TRBV7-3 to TRBJ2-7; 9 bases line up with TRBD2. CDR3 length equals 19 residues. J gave up 3 bases and V 1 base, and 16 bases lay outside the gene matches. Germline V gives CDR1 SGHTA, CDR2 FQGTGA. The CDR3 DNA, read in part, is TGTGCCAGCAGCTTAAACGCCTTTAAGGGAACGCGGGGGGGCTACGAG. This sequence encodes CASSLNAFKGTRGGYE. The whole CDR3 reads CASSLNAFKGTRGGYEQYF. Full variable domain (missing parts from reference TRBV7-3 and TRBJ2-7): GAGVSQTPSNKVTEKGKYVELRCDPISGHTALYWYRQSLGQGPEFLIYFQGTGAADDSGLPNDRFFAVRPEGSVSTLKIQRTERGDSAVYLCASSLNAFKGTRGGYEQYFGPGTRLTVT.

Notes on this clone: The read gets to within 3 residues of the CDR3 end, and the germline J gene fills in the rest. This chain joins TRBV7-2 and TRBJ2-2; TRBD1 might be the D (5 bases). This CDR3 is built from 14 residues. Germline assignment: CDR1 SGHTA and CDR2 FQGNSA. CDR3 in amino acids: CASSLGRAFAQLFF. The part of the CDR3 DNA that was read is TGTGCCAGCAGCTTAGGCAGGGCGTTCGCCCAG.

CDR3 bases read: TGTGCCAGCAGCCTGCACGCGGGAGGATCCTACGAC. Amino acids: CASSLHAGGSYD. In full, the CDR3 is CASSLHAGGSYDYTF. This chain connects TRBV7-2 to TRBJ1-2, with unresolved D. Coverage ceases 3 residues before the CDR3 finishes, and the germline J gene fills in the end. Germline CDR1 is SGHTA and CDR2 is FQGNSA. This CDR3 is built from 15 residues.